One and the same sample provided the 26 T cell receptor beta chains below, sequenced in a study of beta chain features in type 1 diabetes listed by TCRdb under 2018. General conclusions and limits of the study: A moderate but significant shortening of TCRB CDR3 length was observed in type 1 diabetes patients in all four CD4+ subsets.

Library preparation employed the immunoSEQ multiplex PCR assay. The entire isolated RNA was reverse transcribed using the High Capacity cDNA Reverse Transcription Kit, and thus expressed TCRB transcripts were sequenced. TCRdb provides this immuneACCESS table in a form limited to in-frame rearrangements. Some clones are lacking; in checked studies, under half of them reflect an unresolved V gene, and why the rest are absent is not known. The sample records some 160,000 clones, approximately 10% of which are singletons. The top ten clonotypes cover about 0.7% of the sample. The antigens these receptors bind are not known. Material: central memory CD4+ T cells from blood. These receptors all come from a woman between 25 and 40 years old with type 1 diabetes.

The chain recombines TRBV6-5 with TRBJ2-1, with D maybe TRBD2 (5 bases). V dropped 0 bases and J dropped 10 bases, with 10 bases sitting between them. CDR1 MNHEY and CDR2 SVGAGI come from the germline V gene. The CDR3 runs to 13 residues. Written as DNA, the CDR3 is TGTGCCAGCAGTTACTCGAAAGGCGGGGAGCAGTTCTTC. Residues: CASSYSKGGEQFF.

This sequence joins TRBV5-1 and TRBJ2-1; D is perhaps TRBD2 (6 bases). Trimming left V 0 bases short and J 4 bases short, with 11 bases between. Per germline, CDR1 SGHRS and CDR2 YFSETQ. The CDR3 is made up of 15 amino acids. The DNA of the CDR3 is TGCGCCAGCAGCTTGGTGGGACTGGATTACAATGAGCAGTTCTTC. Residues: CASSLVGLDYNEQFF.

The chain joins TRBV29-1 to TRBJ2-5; the D gene is possibly TRBD2 (5 bases). Germline V gene sequence: CDR1 SQVTM, CDR2 ANQGSEA. The CDR3 is 12 amino acids. Deletions cut 5 bases from V and 4 bases from J, with 11 bases between. CDR3 DNA sequence: TGCAGCGTTAGAGGAGGTCCAGAGACCCAGTACTTC. Encoded protein: CSVRGGPETQYF.

This clone was detected a few times. The chain couples TRBV7-2 to TRBJ1-5; D not resolved. Germline V gene lookup returns CDR1 SGHTA and CDR2 FQGNSA. This CDR3 has 13 amino acids. With 5 bases removed from V and 6 bases from J, the gap between germline ends came to 11 bases. The CDR3 loop reads CASSPWGGQPQHF. In DNA, the CDR3 is TGTGCCAGCAGCCCCTGGGGAGGTCAGCCCCAGCATTTT.

This clone has just a few counts. The chain couples TRBV2 to TRBJ1-5; D might be TRBD1 (5 bases). The CDR3 totals 11 residues. Trimming pared 7 bases from V and 11 bases from J, leaving 12 bases between. Germline lookup yields CDR1 SNHLY and CDR2 FYNNEI. The CDR3 loop reads CASTLTGAQHF. The CDR3 DNA reads TGTGCCAGCACCCTAACGGGGGCCCAGCATTTT.

This clone showed up just a few times. The chain joins TRBV13 to TRBJ2-3, with 8 bases lining up with TRBD2. J gave up 5 bases and V 4 bases, and 11 bases lay outside the gene matches. Germline V gives CDR1 PRHDT, CDR2 FYEKMQ (reference sequence). CDR3 length equals 16 residues. CDR3 residues: CASSSGLAQRKDTQYF. DNA of the CDR3: TGTGCCAGCAGCTCAGGACTAGCCCAGCGGAAAGATACGCAGTATTTT.

The sample holds a few counts of this clone. The V and J genes are TRBV7-2 and TRBJ2-3; TRBD2 agrees at 12 bases. The CDR3 is made up of 16 amino acids. After removal of 5 bases from V and 9 bases from J, the junction contained 12 bases not matched to a gene. CDR1 SGHTA and CDR2 FQGNSA come from the germline V gene. CDR3 protein: CASSAWTSGTPGTQYF. The CDR3 nucleotides read TGTGCCAGCAGCGCTTGGACTAGCGGGACCCCTGGGACGCAGTATTTT. Full variable domain (missing parts from reference TRBV7-2 and TRBJ2-3): GAGVSQSPSNKVTEKGKDVELRCDPISGHTALYWYRQSLGQGLEFLIYFQGNSAPDKSGLPSDRFSAERTGGSVSTLTIQRTQQEDSAVYLCASSAWTSGTPGTQYFGPGTRLTVL.

This clone has more than one count but fewer than ten. V and J are TRBV28 and TRBJ2-4; the D gene is possibly TRBD2 (5 bases). V was pared by 2 bases and J by 6 bases, with 8 bases between. Germline CDR1 reads MDHEN; CDR2 reads SYDVKM. The CDR3 extends over 13 amino acids. Written as DNA, the CDR3 is TGTGCCAGCAGTTTAGGACGGGGAAACATTCAGTACTTC. This sequence encodes CASSLGRGNIQYF.

The genes are TRBV5-1 and TRBJ2-1; 11 positions agree with TRBD2. This CDR3 comprises 15 residues. The junction had 7 bases not matched to a gene; V was cut back by 4 bases and J by 7 bases. Germline CDR1 is SGHRS and CDR2 is YFSETQ. The CDR3 DNA follows: TGCGCCAGCAGCCTAACTAGCGGGAGTACGAATGAGCAGTTCTTC. Encoded protein: CASSLTSGSTNEQFF.

This clone appeared a few times. V and J are TRBV28 and TRBJ1-1, with D unclear. This CDR3 has 14 residues. The germline CDR1 and CDR2 sequences are MDHEN and SYDVKM. The germline V and J ends were trimmed by 5 bases and 3 bases, with 13 bases remaining between them. CDR3 nucleotide sequence: TGTGCCAGCAGTCTCCCGCCCGGGTACACTGAAGCTTTCTTT. Protein: CASSLPPGYTEAFF.

This clone appeared a few times. The genes are TRBV19 and TRBJ1-2, with 7 positions matching TRBD1. J gave up 3 bases and V 5 bases, and 3 bases lay outside the gene matches. Germline V gene sequence: CDR1 LNHDA, CDR2 SQIVND (reference sequence). This CDR3 spans 13 amino acids. Here the CDR3 reads CASSRDSHYGYTF. The CDR3 DNA is TGTGCCAGTAGTCGGGACAGCCACTATGGCTACACCTTC.

This chain uses TRBV4-2 with TRBJ2-5, with TRBD1 identical over 9 bases. This CDR3 spans 14 amino acids. Trimming took 5 bases from V and 5 from J; bases not matched to a gene: 6. Germline CDR1 is LGHNA and CDR2 is YNFKEQ. The DNA for the CDR3 is TGTGCCAGCAGCAACAGGGGGCGCCGGGAGACCCAGTACTTC. Protein product: CASSNRGRRETQYF.

This clone occurred a few times. The CDR3 spells CATSRGQTYEQYF. DNA of the CDR3: TGTGCCACCAGCAGAGGACAAACCTACGAGCAGTACTTC. This sequence joins TRBV15 and TRBJ2-7, with D hard to call. Between the trimmed V and J ends, which lost 1 base and 2 bases, there was a span of 6 bases. Germline V CDR1 and CDR2: LNHNV, YYDKDF (reference sequence). The CDR3 length is 13 residues.

This clone showed up just a few times. This chain uses TRBV9 with TRBJ2-1; 12 positions match TRBD1. Unmatched junction bases numbered 4, after V lost 0 bases and J lost 3 bases. The CDR3 spans 17 residues. CDR1 and CDR2 (germline): SGDLS, YYNGEE. CDR3 sequence reads: CASSVEGTGGLYNEQFF. CDR3 coding DNA: TGTGCCAGCAGCGTAGAAGGGACAGGGGGCCTCTACAATGAGCAGTTCTTC.

This clone was observed a few times. CDR3 amino acids: CASRDRGKIANEKLFF. The CDR3 coding sequence is TGTGCCAGCAGGGACAGGGGAAAAATAGCTAATGAAAAACTGTTTTTT. The chain is built from TRBV28 and TRBJ1-4; 9 positions agree with TRBD1. Trimming removed 6 bases from V and 3 bases from J; junction bases left unmatched: 8. Germline V gene data show CDR1 as MDHEN and CDR2 as SYDVKM. The CDR3 consists of 16 residues.

The V gene is TRBV11-2, the J gene TRBJ2-5, with D perhaps TRBD2 (5 bases). Trimming pared 5 bases from V and 5 bases from J, leaving 12 bases between. Germline V gene data show CDR1 as SGHAT and CDR2 as FQNNGV. CDR3 size: 13 residues. The DNA for the CDR3 is TGTGCCAGCAGCCCAATAGCGTCGGAGACCCAGTACTTC. This encodes CASSPIASETQYF.

This clone was seen a handful of times. The J gene is TRBJ1-1, the V gene TRBV10-1; TRBD1 might be the D (5 bases). Trimming took 5 bases from V and 4 from J, leaving 11 bases between them. The germline V gene has CDR1 WNHNN and CDR2 SYGVQD (reference sequence). This CDR3 contains 13 residues. The CDR3 bases are TGCGCCAGCAGTTTTCAGGGAGGCACTGAAGCTTTCTTT. It translates to CASSFQGGTEAFF.

This clone has only a few counts. Other nucleotide sequences from this sample produce the same CDR3. The chain combines TRBV4-1 with TRBJ1-3, with D hard to call. The CDR3 totals 14 residues. V shed 1 base and J shed 1 base, with 5 bases lying between them. Germline V CDR1 and CDR2: MGHRA, YSYEKL. This CDR3 reads CASSQGHSGNTIYF. The CDR3 DNA follows: TGCGCCAGCAGCCAAGGGCATTCTGGAAACACCATATATTTT.

This clone occurred a few times. The J gene is TRBJ2-1, the V gene TRBV14; 7 bases fit TRBD2. The CDR3 loop spans 17 amino acids. V was clipped by 1 base and J by 5 bases; unmatched bases: 11. The germline CDR1 and CDR2 sequences are SGHDN and FVKESK. The CDR3 here is CASSQVVMSGKNNEQFF. The CDR3 bases are TGTGCCAGCAGCCAAGTTGTAATGAGCGGGAAGAACAATGAGCAGTTCTTC.

V gene TRBV5-1 combines with J gene TRBJ2-2, with 11 bases that match TRBD2. The trim removed 1 base at V and 2 bases at J, leaving 10 bases unmatched. This CDR3 contains 19 residues. CDR1 is SGHRS, CDR2 YFSETQ, per germline. CDR3 residues: CASSLMTRTSGRNTGELFF. CDR3 coding DNA: TGCGCCAGCAGCTTGATGACTCGGACTAGCGGGCGTAACACCGGGGAGCTGTTTTTT.

This clone was seen a handful of times. The gene calls are TRBV6-4 and TRBJ2-1; 9 nucleotides agree with TRBD2. V dropped 3 bases and J dropped 1; count of bases not matched to a gene: 7. The germline V gene encodes CDR1 MRHNA and CDR2 SNTAGT. The CDR3 sequence is 17 residues long. The CDR3 loop is CASSEIAGGPSYNEQFF. In DNA form, the CDR3 reads TGTGCCAGCAGTGAGATTGCGGGAGGGCCTTCCTACAATGAGCAGTTCTTC.

Only a few counts were recorded for this clone. This sequence joins TRBV10-3 and TRBJ1-1, with a possible D match to TRBD1 (6 bases). From germline, CDR1 is ENHRY and CDR2 SYGVKD. Trimming stripped 7 bases from V and 0 bases from J, with 9 bases between. The CDR3 sequence is 13 residues long. CDR3 in amino acids: CAITGQLNTEAFF. The CDR3 DNA reads TGTGCCATCACCGGACAGTTGAACACTGAAGCTTTCTTT.

This clone occurred a few times. V usage is TRBV7-2 and J usage is TRBJ2-1; tentative D call: TRBD2 (5 bases). The CDR3 is 16 amino acids. With 1 base removed from V and 5 bases from J, the gap between germline ends came to 15 bases. Germline V lookup: CDR1 SGHTA, CDR2 FQGNSA. The CDR3 DNA is TGTGCCAGCAGCTTAGTACGAGGGCAAGGGCACAATGAGCAGTTCTTC. This translates into CASSLVRGQGHNEQFF. The whole variable domain, filled in from reference TRBV7-2 and TRBJ2-1, reads GAGVSQSPSNKVTEKGKDVELRCDPISGHTALYWYRQSLGQGLEFLIYFQGNSAPDKSGLPSDRFSAERTGGSVSTLTIQRTQQEDSAVYLCASSLVRGQGHNEQFFGPGTRLTVL.

Only a few counts were recorded for this clone. The chain joins TRBV7-8 to TRBJ1-3; D is perhaps TRBD1 (5 bases). Per germline, CDR1 SGHVS and CDR2 FQNEAQ. This CDR3 contains 14 residues. The V end was cut by 2 bases, the J end by 2 bases, with 7 bases between. The DNA of the CDR3 is TGTGCCAGCAGCTTATGGGGGGCTGGAAACACCATATATTTT. This codes for CASSLWGAGNTIYF.

The chain joins TRBV28 to TRBJ1-1, with a possible D match to TRBD1 (6 bases). CDR1 and CDR2 (germline): MDHEN, SYDVKM. Trimming took 7 bases from V and 1 from J, leaving 16 bases between them. This CDR3 has 15 amino acids. CDR3 sequence reads: CASNLRDIRNTEAFF. The CDR3 DNA sequence: TGTGCCAGCAACCTACGGGACATTAGGAACACTGAAGCTTTCTTT.

This clone was observed a handful of times. This rearrangement joins TRBV9 to TRBJ2-3, with TRBD2 matching 8 bases. CDR3 length: 15 amino acids. CDR1 SGDLS and CDR2 YYNGEE come from the germline V gene. After removal of 1 base from V and 1 base from J, the junction contained 2 bases not matched to a gene. CDR3 coding DNA: TGTGCCAGCAGCGTATGGCGGGGGGGCACAGATACGCAGTATTTT. Encoded protein: CASSVWRGGTDTQYF.